Presented here are 23 T cell receptor beta chains from one specimen sequenced in a study of T cells in Graves' hyperthyroidism and ophthalmopathy. The source material, RNA transcripts, was used to amplify TCR beta CDR3 regions. The HTBI set primed first-round TCR CDR3 RT-PCR. TCRdb itself ran the multiplex PCR reads through MiXCR, one entry per CDR3 protein. The sample yields hundreds of thousands of distinct CDR3 sequences, roughly 17% seen once. The specimen sequenced was blood. The receptors were gathered from a woman aged 25 to 39 with Graves' hyperthyroidism.

This clonotype appeared many times. V gene TRBV6-2 or TRBV6-3 combines with J gene TRBJ2-5; 10 bases match TRBD1. CDR3 length: 17 amino acids. The V segment lost 4 bases and the J segment 5 bases; nucleotides outside the gene matches: 13. Germline loops: CDR1 MNHEY, CDR2 SVGEGT. The CDR3: CASSSPIPGQGKETQYF. The CDR3, as DNA: TGTGCCAGCAGTTCGCCCATCCCGGGACAGGGGAAGGAGACCCAGTACTTC.

The table lists this clonotype with many counts. This chain connects TRBV11-2 to TRBJ2-7; no firm D call. CDR1 is SGHAT, CDR2 FQNNGV, per germline. The V end was cut by 4 bases, the J end by 3 bases, with 7 bases between. The CDR3 contains 12 residues. Here the CDR3 reads CASSSDNYEQYF. CDR3 DNA: TGTGCCAGCAGCTCCGATAACTACGAGCAGTACTTC.

This chain joins TRBV6-1 and TRBJ1-1; D is unclear. Deletions cut 7 bases from V and 1 base from J, with 7 bases between. The CDR3 totals 12 residues. Germline V gene sequence: CDR1 MNHNS, CDR2 SASEGT. CDR3 residues: CASMSRNTEAFF. DNA of the CDR3: TGTGCCAGCATGTCGCGGAACACTGAAGCTTTCTTT.

A remark on this clonotype: Possible read error: a much larger clone is one base away. The chain is built from TRBV20-1 and TRBJ2-3, with 9 bases lining up with TRBD2. This CDR3 is 14 amino acids long. Per germline, CDR1 DFQATT and CDR2 SNEGSKA (reference sequence). The CDR3 DNA reads TGCACCTCGGGCGGCGGGAGGGGCGCAGATACGCTGTATTTT. Translated: CTSGGGRGADTLYF.

The chain joins TRBV7-9 to TRBJ1-4, with 7 bases fitting TRBD1. In germline, CDR1 is SEHNR, CDR2 FQNEAQ (reference sequence). The CDR3 has 14 residues. Trimming took 8 bases from V and 7 from J; bases not matched to a gene: 10. CDR3 protein: CASGAGTVGEKLFF. The CDR3 DNA reads TGTGCCAGCGGCGCCGGGACAGTAGGTGAAAAACTGTTTTTT. Full variable domain (remainder filled in from reference TRBV7-9 and TRBJ1-4): DTGVSQNPRHKITKRGQNVTFRCDPISEHNRLYWYRQTLGQGPEFLTYFQNEAQLEKSRLLSDRFSAERPKGSFSTLEIQRTEQGDSAMYLCASGAGTVGEKLFFGSGTQLSVL.

CDR3 region: CASSSGAGGVSNEQFF. The DNA of the CDR3 is TGTGCCAGCAGCTCCGGGGCGGGAGGGGTATCCAATGAGCAGTTCTTC. The chain couples TRBV11-3 to TRBJ2-1; 9 nucleotides agree with TRBD2. Looked up from germline, CDR1 is SGHNT and CDR2 is YENEEA. V shed 4 bases and J 6 bases; nucleotides not matched to a gene: 10. This CDR3 has 16 residues.

This sequence joins TRBV27 and TRBJ1-4; 11 positions agree with TRBD1. V lost 5 bases to trimming and J lost 5 bases; unmatched junction nucleotides: 7. The CDR3 extends over 16 amino acids. CDR1 is MNHEY and CDR2 is SMNVEV in the germline V gene (reference sequence). The CDR3 is CASSPRTGGANEKLFF. In DNA form, the CDR3 reads TGTGCCAGCAGTCCCCGGACAGGGGGCGCGAATGAAAAACTGTTTTTT.

The table lists this clonotype with many counts. This chain joins TRBV2 and TRBJ1-5, with D possibly being TRBD1 (6 bases). Germline CDR1 SNHLY, CDR2 FYNNEI. The CDR3 runs 14 residues. Trimming took off 7 bases at V and 3 bases at J, with 13 bases between the two ends. The CDR3 region has the DNA TGTGCCAGCAACCAGGACAGAAACAATCAGCCCCAGCATTTT. This codes for CASNQDRNNQPQHF.

As concerns this clonotype: The junction differs from germline at one of its ends, possibly a read error. CDR3 DNA: TGTGCCAGCAGTTTAAGGTCTGGCACGGCCAATGAAGCTTTCTTT. Its protein is CASSLRSGTANEAFF. The gene calls are TRBV7-3 and TRBJ1-1; D not resolved. The CDR3 covers 15 residues. Germline V gene data show CDR1 as SGHTA and CDR2 as FQGTGA.

This clonotype was observed many times. This rearrangement joins TRBV12-3 or TRBV12-4 to TRBJ2-7; TRBD1 aligns across 7 bases. The CDR3 consists of 14 residues. After removal of 5 bases from V and 0 bases from J, the junction contained 4 bases not matched to a gene. DNA for the CDR3: TGTGCCAGCAGTGCCTACAGGGGCTCCTACGAGCAGTACTTC. It codes for CASSAYRGSYEQYF.

There are many counts of this clonotype. This chain links TRBV28 with TRBJ2-7; D is unclear. CDR1 and CDR2 (germline): MDHEN, SYDVKM. The ends were cut back, 3 bases at V and 3 bases at J, with 12 bases in the middle. The CDR3 is made up of 14 amino acids. The DNA for the CDR3 is TGTGCCAGCAGTTTGTCGGGTCAGAGCTACGAGCAGTACTTC. Residues: CASSLSGQSYEQYF.

On this clonotype: This clone may be a read error of a much larger clone one base away. The chain couples TRBV28 to TRBJ2-1; tentatively, D is TRBD2 (5 bases). The CDR3 runs to 13 residues. Germline V gene sequence: CDR1 MDHEN, CDR2 SYDVKM. In DNA, the CDR3 is TGTGCCGGCAGACGAGGGCCATACAATGAGCAGTTCTTC. Translating gives CAGRRGPYNEQFF.

Many counts were recorded for this clonotype. The chain links TRBV6-1 to TRBJ1-1; 9 positions match TRBD1. Losses at the gene ends were 6 bases for V and 0 bases for J; bases not matched to a gene: 2. The CDR3 has 14 amino acids. Germline CDR1 and CDR2: MNHNS and SASEGT. The CDR3 DNA reads as TGTGCCAGCAGGACAGGGGGTATGAACACTGAAGCTTTCTTT. Encoded protein: CASRTGGMNTEAFF.

J is TRBJ1-5 and V is TRBV14, with D perhaps TRBD1 (5 bases). The CDR3 covers 16 residues. Germline assignment: CDR1 SGHDN and CDR2 FVKESK. Trimming took off 10 bases at V and 7 bases at J, with 26 bases between the two ends. The CDR3, as DNA: TGTGCCAACAAGCCAAGACGGGGGGATCAAGGCCAGCCCCAGCATTTT. Translated, it gives CANKPRRGDQGQPQHF.

The chain combines TRBV15 with TRBJ2-5; tentative D call: TRBD1 (5 bases). Germline V gene lookup returns CDR1 LNHNV and CDR2 YYDKDF (reference sequence). The CDR3 consists of 14 residues. V gave up 1 base and J gave up 2 bases, with 8 bases separating them. This CDR3 is CATSRVTGQETQYF. The CDR3 coding sequence is TGTGCCACCAGCAGAGTAACAGGTCAAGAGACCCAGTACTTC. Variable domain in full (rest from reference TRBV15 and TRBJ2-5): DAMVIQNPRYQVTQFGKPVTLSCSQTLNHNVMYWYQQKSSQAPKLLFHYYDKDFNNEADTPDNFQSRRPNTSFCFLDIRSPGLGDTAMYLCATSRVTGQETQYFGPGTRLLVL.

As regards this clonotype: This clone may be a read error of a much larger clone one base away. V usage is TRBV6-5 and J usage is TRBJ2-1, with a tentative D call TRBD2 (6 bases). The better agreement between TRBJ2-7 and the DNA end casts doubt on the J call. CDR3 length equals 14 residues. Germline-derived CDR1 and CDR2 are MNHEY and SVGAGI. CDR3 bases: TGTGCCAGCAGTTACGGGGGGTTTCTCAATGAGCAGTACTTC. Translated, it gives CASSYGGFLNEQYF.

This clonotype was seen many times. The chain links TRBV27 to TRBJ2-7, with D possibly being TRBD2 (5 bases). The V gene lost 6 bases and the J gene lost 6 bases, with 18 bases spanning the gap. The CDR3 consists of 14 residues. Germline assignment: CDR1 MNHEY and CDR2 SMNVEV (reference sequence). The chain's CDR3 is CASRAIQEGGEQYF. The CDR3 DNA follows: TGTGCCAGCAGGGCGATCCAAGAGGGTGGCGAGCAGTACTTC.

The chain joins TRBV6-1 to TRBJ1-6; D gene uncertain. Deletions cut 5 bases from V and 12 bases from J, with 11 bases between. The CDR3 runs to 12 residues. CDR1 and CDR2 (germline): MNHNS, SASEGT. CDR3 in amino acids: CASSSYSGPLHF. The CDR3 region has the DNA TGTGCCAGCAGTTCATACAGTGGACCCCTCCACTTT.

At least ten counts were recorded for this clonotype. The CDR3 DNA sequence: TGCGCCAGCAGCCCTTGGACTAGCGGGCCTACGCAAGAGACCCAGTACTTC. It is translated as CASSPWTSGPTQETQYF. The V gene is TRBV4-1, the J gene TRBJ2-5; the match to TRBD2 covers 11 bases. This CDR3 region has 17 residues. Germline CDR1 reads MGHRA; CDR2 reads YSYEKL. The ends lost 4 bases at V and 2 bases at J; junction bases unmatched: 9.

This clonotype occurred a few times. This rearrangement joins TRBV11-2 to TRBJ2-3, with D hard to call. Germline V gene lookup returns CDR1 SGHAT and CDR2 FQNNGV. This CDR3 is 15 amino acids long. V lost 3 bases to trimming and J lost 0 bases, with 10 bases between them. Here the CDR3 DNA reads TGTGCCAGCAGCTTCCGGGCCCCTAGCACAGATACGCAGTATTTT. It codes for CASSFRAPSTDTQYF.

The sample holds many counts of this clonotype. The rearrangement joins TRBV7-2 to TRBJ2-5, with TRBD2 matching 15 bases. The CDR3 runs 15 residues. CDR1 SGHTA and CDR2 FQGNSA come from the germline V gene. The V segment lost 9 bases and the J segment 5 bases; nucleotides outside the gene matches: 7. The CDR3 DNA follows: TGTGCCAGTACCGGGACTAGCGGGAGGTATGAGACCCAGTACTTC. The encoded protein is CASTGTSGRYETQYF.

The chain links TRBV29-1 to TRBJ1-5, with TRBD1 matching over 7 bases. The CDR3 spans 13 residues. Germline-derived CDR1 and CDR2 are SQVTM and ANQGSEA. Losses at the gene ends were 4 bases for V and 1 base for J; bases not matched to a gene: 1. CDR3 in amino acids: CSVAGGSNQPQHF. CDR3 DNA: TGCAGCGTTGCAGGGGGAAGCAATCAGCCCCAGCATTTT.

This clonotype was recorded many times. The V gene is TRBV11-2, the J gene TRBJ1-1, with D uncertain. This CDR3 region has 15 residues. V was pared by 5 bases and J by 1 base, with 14 bases between. Looked up from germline, CDR1 is SGHAT and CDR2 is FQNNGV. The CDR3 sequence is CASSLNEGPNTEAFF. The CDR3 nucleotides are TGTGCCAGCAGCCTTAACGAGGGCCCGAACACTGAAGCTTTCTTT.